Below, 15 T cell receptor beta chains from the same sample are listed, as sequenced in a study of T cell changes during pregnancy in multiple sclerosis (dated by TCRdb to between 2018 and 2020). Library construction relied on the immunoSEQ multiplex PCR assay. In its TCRdb copy, this immuneACCESS table keeps in-frame sequences only and misses some clones. Where compared with another copy, unresolved V genes explain less than half of these, and the others have no known cause. The sample has tens of thousands of clones on record, 75% to 95% of them singletons. Around 0.47% of the sample lies in the top ten. Sequenced here: CD4+ T cells from peripheral blood mononuclear cells, sampled in the first trimester of pregnancy. Receptors originate from a female donor in good health, enrolled as a control in a pregnancy study.

The rearrangement joins TRBV18 to TRBJ1-4; perhaps TRBD1 as D (6 bases). The CDR3 loop spans 14 amino acids. CDR1 and CDR2 from the germline V gene are KGHSH and LQKENI. V was trimmed by 3 bases and J by 11 bases, leaving 16 bases between them. The CDR3 DNA reads TGTGCCAGCTCACCTGCAGGGGTTGGGGAGAAACTGTTTTTT. It yields the protein CASSPAGVGEKLFF.

This clone was counted a few times. V gene TRBV10-2 combines with J gene TRBJ1-6; a weak D match, TRBD1 (5 bases). Germline CDR1 WSHSY, CDR2 SAAADI. The V end lost 7 bases, the J end lost 9 bases, and 13 bases lay between the germline ends. The CDR3 totals 13 residues. This chain's CDR3 is CASTSGPGSPLHF. The CDR3 bases are TGCGCCAGCACGTCAGGGCCAGGTTCACCCCTCCACTTT.

This clone was observed once. V is TRBV7-2 and J is TRBJ2-7; D is possibly TRBD1 (6 bases). The CDR3 loop spans 13 amino acids. CDR1 and CDR2 (germline): SGHTA, FQGNSA. Trimming left V 8 bases short and J 3 bases short, with 14 bases between. CDR3 amino acids: CASAQGKYYEQYF. In nucleotides, the CDR3 is TGTGCCAGCGCGCAGGGGAAATACTACGAGCAGTACTTC.

The chain couples TRBV15 to TRBJ2-1; 9 bases agree with TRBD2. The CDR3 is 17 amino acids. Per the germline V gene, CDR1 is LNHNV and CDR2 is YYDKDF (reference sequence). The junction had 9 bases not matched to a gene; V was cut back by 2 bases and J by 4 bases. In nucleotides, the CDR3 is TGTGCCACCAGCAGACCCTTTAGCGGGGGAAATTACAATGAGCAGTTCTTC. Amino acids: CATSRPFSGGNYNEQFF.

The genes are TRBV6-5 and TRBJ2-5; D not certain. Germline assignment: CDR1 MNHEY and CDR2 SVGAGI. This CDR3 spans 11 amino acids. The V and J ends lost 2 bases and 6 bases respectively, with 4 bases between them. The CDR3 DNA follows: TGTGCCAGCAGTTACGGGCAGACCCAGTACTTC. Translating gives CASSYGQTQYF.

The chain carries TRBV5-1 and TRBJ1-6, with TRBD1 identical over 8 bases. CDR3 length: 16 residues. Losses at the gene ends were 5 bases for V and 4 bases for J; bases not matched to a gene: 8. Germline CDR1 is SGHRS and CDR2 is YFSETQ. The CDR3 spells CASSSTGGLYNSPLHF. The CDR3 DNA sequence: TGCGCCAGCAGTAGTACAGGGGGACTATATAATTCACCCCTCCACTTT.

The J gene is TRBJ2-3, the V gene TRBV5-6; the D gene is possibly TRBD2 (6 bases). The CDR3 extends over 16 amino acids. Germline CDR1 SGHDT, CDR2 YYEEEE. Trimming pared 0 bases from V and 1 base from J, leaving 12 bases between. The CDR3 DNA reads TGTGCCAGCAGCTTGGAGGCGGGGATGGGCACAGATACGCAGTATTTT. Translating gives CASSLEAGMGTDTQYF.

This clone was recorded only once. V gene TRBV6-5 combines with J gene TRBJ2-7, with 7 positions matching TRBD1. CDR3 length: 14 amino acids. The germline V gene has CDR1 MNHEY and CDR2 SVGAGI. V gave up 5 bases and J gave up 5 bases; unmatched junction bases: 9. This CDR3 is CASSKGRQGNEQYF. CDR3 nucleotides: TGTGCCAGCAGTAAGGGTAGACAGGGCAACGAGCAGTACTTC.

This clone occurred once. The chain combines TRBV5-4 with TRBJ2-7; 11 bases match TRBD2. The CDR3 runs 16 residues. Trimming took 4 bases from V and 7 from J; bases not matched to a gene: 13. Germline-derived CDR1 and CDR2 are SGHNT and YYREEE (reference sequence). DNA of the CDR3: TGTGCCAGCAGCCCCGCTAGCGGGGGGCCGGGGGGAGAGCAGTACTTC. Its protein is CASSPASGGPGGEQYF.

This clone was counted a single time. The V gene is TRBV5-8, the J gene TRBJ2-3, with 10 positions matching TRBD1. Germline assignment: CDR1 SGHTS and CDR2 YDEGEE. The CDR3 is 15 residues long. J gave up 4 bases and V 0 bases, and 2 bases lay outside the gene matches. For the CDR3, the DNA is TGTGCCAGCAGCTTGGCGGACAGGGGGTCAGATACGCAGTATTTT. This gives the protein CASSLADRGSDTQYF.

The gene calls are TRBV4-1 and TRBJ1-1, with TRBD1 matching over 7 bases. Trimming removed 0 bases from V and 7 bases from J; junction bases left unmatched: 5. There are 14 residues in the CDR3. CDR1 is MGHRA, CDR2 YSYEKL, per germline. CDR3 protein: CASSQDRGPNEAFF. In DNA, the CDR3 is TGCGCCAGCAGCCAAGATAGGGGGCCCAATGAAGCTTTCTTT.

V usage is TRBV5-5 and J usage is TRBJ2-5; 8 nucleotides line up with TRBD1. The germline V gene encodes CDR1 SGHKS and CDR2 YYEKEE (reference sequence). V gave up 6 bases and J gave up 1 base; unmatched junction bases: 20. The CDR3 is 19 residues long. The chain's CDR3 is CASTYLPLSRGQAQETQYF. As DNA, the CDR3 is TGTGCCAGCACCTACTTACCCTTATCGCGGGGACAGGCCCAAGAGACCCAGTACTTC. The full variable domain, in which reference TRBV5-5 and TRBJ2-5 provide the parts outside the CDR3, is DAGVTQSPTHLIKTRGQQVTLRCSPISGHKSVSWYQQVLGQGPQFIFQYYEKEERGRGNFPDRFSARQFPNYSSELNVNALLLGDSALYLCASTYLPLSRGQAQETQYFGPGTRLLVL.

The rearrangement uses TRBV18 and TRBJ2-5, with a tentative D call TRBD2 (6 bases). The CDR3 runs 16 residues. Germline V gives CDR1 KGHSH, CDR2 LQKENI. V was clipped by 3 bases and J by 0 bases, with 14 bases between them. CDR3 sequence (DNA): TGTGCCAGCTCACCTGTTCGGCGGGGAAACCAAGAGACCCAGTACTTC. Translating gives CASSPVRRGNQETQYF.

The chain couples TRBV5-4 to TRBJ2-7; possibly TRBD2 for D (6 bases). The CDR3 runs 14 residues. V gave up 2 bases and J gave up 2 bases, with 11 bases separating them. Looked up from germline, CDR1 is SGHNT and CDR2 is YYREEE (reference sequence). Written as DNA, the CDR3 is TGTGCCAGCAGCTTTGGCTCGGGGGCCTACGAGCAGTACTTC. It is translated as CASSFGSGAYEQYF.

CDR3 nucleotides: TGCAGTGCTAGTCGAGGAGGCGAGCAGTACTTC. Translating gives CSASRGGEQYF. The chain has TRBV20-1 and TRBJ2-7, with D possibly being TRBD2 (5 bases). Germline V gives CDR1 DFQATT, CDR2 SNEGSKA (reference sequence). The V and J ends lost 3 bases and 6 bases respectively, with 9 bases between them. CDR3 size: 11 residues.